The 8 T cell receptor beta chains below all came from one sample that was sequenced in a study of cytomegalovirus exposure and HLA in healthy donors. Researchers ran the PCR with 60 Vbeta and 13 Jbeta primers. Using immunoSEQ multiplex PCR, the repertoire was profiled, and TCRdb retains in-frame clones only, with some absent. This sample has 150,000 to 200,000 clones, with 70% to 85% found just once. The specimen was PBMCs. Receptors were obtained from a woman aged 30 to 39 in good health and CMV-seronegative.

The J gene is TRBJ2-5, the V gene TRBV5-4; 9 bases are shared with TRBD1. The CDR3 totals 15 residues. Germline loops: CDR1 SGHNT, CDR2 YYREEE (reference sequence). V lost 4 bases, J lost 11 bases, and 15 bases stayed unmatched. As DNA, the CDR3 is TGTGCCAGCAGCATCCCCGGGACAGGGTTTGTAGAGCAGTACTTC. Translation gives CASSIPGTGFVEQYF. The whole variable domain, remainder taken from reference TRBV5-4 and TRBJ2-5, is ETGVTQSPTHLIKTRGQQVTLRCSSQSGHNTVSWYQQALGQGPQFIFQYYREEENGRGNFPPRFSGLQFPNYSSELNVNALELDDSALYLCASSIPGTGFVEQYFGPGTRLLVL.

This chain links TRBV27 with TRBJ2-7; 11 nucleotides match TRBD1. The CDR3 is 14 amino acids. Looked up from germline, CDR1 is MNHEY and CDR2 is SMNVEV (reference sequence). V gave up 5 bases and J gave up 6 bases; unmatched junction bases: 6. As DNA, the CDR3 is TGTGCCAGCAGTGCCGGGACAGGGGGTTTCGAGCAGTACTTC. It translates to CASSAGTGGFEQYF.

The J gene is TRBJ2-3, the V gene TRBV9; TRBD1 might be the D (6 bases). V lost 1 base, J lost 2 bases, and 11 bases lay in between. There are 15 residues in the CDR3. Germline loops: CDR1 SGDLS, CDR2 YYNGEE. The CDR3 DNA sequence: TGTGCCAGCAGCGTATCGACAGGTTTCACAGATACGCAGTATTTT. Protein sequence: CASSVSTGFTDTQYF.

The chain has TRBV19 and TRBJ1-5; D is perhaps TRBD1 (5 bases). Trimming took 7 bases from V and 1 from J, leaving 17 bases between them. Germline lookup yields CDR1 LNHDA and CDR2 SQIVND (reference sequence). The length of the CDR3 is 16 residues. The CDR3 loop reads CASIGPGGLSNQPQHF. The CDR3 DNA reads as TGTGCCAGTATCGGACCGGGGGGGTTAAGCAATCAGCCCCAGCATTTT.

The rearrangement joins TRBV7-2 to TRBJ1-1; TRBD1 aligns across 8 bases. Germline V gene sequence: CDR1 SGHTA, CDR2 FQGNSA. J was trimmed by 5 bases and V by 7 bases; bases with no gene match: 12. The length of the CDR3 is 15 residues. CDR3 nucleotide sequence: TGTGCCAGCACCGTGGACAGGGCGAGGAGGACTGAAGCTTTCTTT. Translated, it gives CASTVDRARRTEAFF.

This clone was picked up one time. The CDR3 coding sequence is TGTGCCATCAGGGGTACAGGGGACAATCAGCCCCAGCATTTT. Encoded protein: CAIRGTGDNQPQHF. The chain links TRBV10-3 to TRBJ1-5; TRBD1 matches 7 bases. The CDR3 extends over 14 amino acids. CDR1 and CDR2 (germline): ENHRY, SYGVKD. The V segment lost 6 bases and the J segment 3 bases; nucleotides outside the gene matches: 5.

In DNA form, the CDR3 reads TGTGCCAGCAGCTTACAGGGGCTAGGCCAGCCCCAGCATTTT. This codes for CASSLQGLGQPQHF. V gene TRBV7-8 combines with J gene TRBJ1-5; D possibly corresponds to TRBD1 (6 bases). The CDR3 runs to 14 residues. V lost 2 bases, J lost 7 bases, and 12 bases lay in between. Germline CDR1 reads SGHVS; CDR2 reads FQNEAQ.

This clone showed up just once. V usage is TRBV10-2 and J usage is TRBJ2-5, with TRBD2 matching over 10 bases. The J call may be mistaken, given a closer DNA end match to TRBJ2-7. The germline gives CDR1 WSHSY, CDR2 SAAADI. The CDR3 has 13 amino acids. CDR3 protein: CASSSLAGNEQYF. CDR3 nucleotides: TGCGCCAGCAGCTCACTAGCGGGGAACGAGCAGTACTTC.